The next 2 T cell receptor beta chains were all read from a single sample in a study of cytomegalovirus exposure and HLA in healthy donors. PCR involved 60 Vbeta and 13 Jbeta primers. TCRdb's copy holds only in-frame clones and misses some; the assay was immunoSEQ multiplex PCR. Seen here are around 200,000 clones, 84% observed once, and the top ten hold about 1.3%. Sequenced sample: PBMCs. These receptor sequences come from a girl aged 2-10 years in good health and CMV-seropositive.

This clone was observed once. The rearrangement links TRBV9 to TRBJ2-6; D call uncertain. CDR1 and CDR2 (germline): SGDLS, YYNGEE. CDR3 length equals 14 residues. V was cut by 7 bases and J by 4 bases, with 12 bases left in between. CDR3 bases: TGTGCCAGCGGAGTGGCGGAGGGGGCCAACGTCCTGACTTTC. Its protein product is CASGVAEGANVLTF.

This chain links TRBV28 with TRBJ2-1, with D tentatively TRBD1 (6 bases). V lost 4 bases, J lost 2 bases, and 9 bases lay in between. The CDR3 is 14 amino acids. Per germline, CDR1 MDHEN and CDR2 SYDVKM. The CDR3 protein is CASSSRDTYNEQFF. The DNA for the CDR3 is TGTGCCAGCAGTTCCCGGGACACCTACAATGAGCAGTTCTTC.